This T cell receptor beta chain was recorded in a study of T-cell memory formation after mild COVID-19. Via MiXCR, TCRdb re-called the 5' RACE reads, giving one row per CDR3 protein. The table shows over 450,000 distinct CDR3 sequences, with just over 20% occurring only once. This CDR3 spans 15 amino acids. Germline CDR1 and CDR2: MNHEY and SVGAGI. J gave up 4 bases and V 10 bases, and 11 bases lay outside the gene matches. V usage is TRBV6-5 and J usage is TRBJ2-2, with TRBD2 identical over 8 bases. Sequencing input: PBMCs or a T cell subset sorted from them (not recorded which). This clonotype was obtained from an adult woman who had mild COVID-19 (a few samples of this study predate the infection). Cell type and time point are not known. CDR3 coding DNA: TGTGCCACCACTCCAGCGGGGGAGAGCACCGGGGAGCTGTTTTTT. The encoded protein is CATTPAGESTGELFF.